Each of the 25 T cell receptor beta chains below was sequenced from the same sample in a study of shared clonotypes between healthy human individuals. Sequencing used immunoSEQ multiplex PCR; TCRdb keeps in-frame clones, though not all of them. The table lists 1,500,000 or so clones, about 98.5% of them singletons. Source material: naive CD4+ T cells sorted from blood. Subset in this sample: CD45RA+ positively selected. These receptors all come from a man under 40 in good health.

The CDR3 coding sequence is TGTGCCAGCAGCTTAGGTGGACAGCGAGCTTTCTTT. It translates to CASSLGGQRAFF. The V and J genes are TRBV11-2 and TRBJ1-1; possibly TRBD1 for D (6 bases). Germline lookup yields CDR1 SGHAT and CDR2 FQNNGV. The CDR3 has 12 residues. V dropped 1 base and J dropped 10 bases, with 10 bases sitting between them.

The CDR3 region is CASRRPQREAFF. The CDR3 region has the DNA TGTGCCAGCAGGCGCCCCCAGAGAGAAGCTTTCTTT. The genes are TRBV28 and TRBJ1-1; D call uncertain. CDR1 and CDR2 (germline): MDHEN, SYDVKM. The CDR3 totals 12 residues. V gave up 6 bases and J gave up 8 bases, with 13 bases separating them.

This chain uses TRBV10-2 with TRBJ1-1; D remains unclear. V was clipped by 6 bases and J by 1 base, with 3 bases between them. The CDR3 is 11 residues long. The germline gives CDR1 WSHSY, CDR2 SAAADI. CDR3 residues: CASSQNTEAFF. The CDR3 nucleotides read TGCGCCAGCAGCCAGAACACTGAAGCTTTCTTT.

This rearrangement joins TRBV4-3 to TRBJ1-3; D call uncertain. Trimming removed 1 base at V and 4 bases at J, with 8 bases between. CDR3 length: 14 residues. Germline V CDR1 and CDR2: LGHNA, YSLEER. The chain's CDR3 is CASSQAASGNTIYF. CDR3 coding DNA: TGCGCCAGCAGCCAAGCAGCGTCCGGAAACACCATATATTTT.

The CDR3 DNA sequence: TGTGCCAGCAGCTCTCCAGGGGGCACTGAAGCTTTCTTT. Translated, it gives CASSSPGGTEAFF. The chain has TRBV7-2 and TRBJ1-1, with 7 bases that match TRBD1. CDR1 is SGHTA and CDR2 is FQGNSA in the germline V gene. The CDR3 is 13 amino acids. V was clipped by 4 bases and J by 4 bases; unmatched bases: 3.

For the CDR3, the DNA is TGTGCCAGCAGCTTCGCGACTACGAGGACAGATACGCAGTATTTT. This sequence encodes CASSFATTRTDTQYF. The chain has TRBV5-6 and TRBJ2-3; weak D call: TRBD2 (5 bases). The CDR3 loop spans 15 amino acids. From germline, CDR1 is SGHDT and CDR2 YYEEEE. V lost 2 bases to trimming and J lost 3 bases, with 13 bases between them.

The chain uses TRBV21-1 and TRBJ2-5; the listed D gene, TRBD2, was not tested against the DNA. TRBV21-1 corresponds to a pseudogene. The CDR3 is 13 amino acids. CDR3 amino acids: CASSKEGGGTQYF. The CDR3 nucleotides are TGTGCCAGCAGCAAAGAAGGAGGAGGGACCCAGTACTTC.

The rearrangement links TRBV7-9 to TRBJ2-1; no reliable D call. The germline CDR1 and CDR2 sequences are SEHNR and FQNEAQ (reference sequence). CDR3 length equals 13 residues. Trimming pared 3 bases from V and 3 bases from J, leaving 6 bases between. Written as DNA, the CDR3 is TGTGCCAGCAGCTTTACCGGCTACAATGAGCAGTTCTTC. Amino acid sequence: CASSFTGYNEQFF.

V is TRBV18 and J is TRBJ2-3, with D perhaps assigned TRBD1 or TRBD2 (5 bases each). Trimming shortened V by 0 bases and J by 4 bases, and 17 bases separated the two germline ends. Germline V CDR1 and CDR2: KGHSH, LQKENI. The CDR3 is made up of 17 amino acids. CDR3 sequence: CASSPPMGRVGADTQYF. The CDR3 DNA reads as TGTGCCAGCTCACCACCCATGGGGCGGGTGGGGGCAGATACGCAGTATTTT.

The chain has TRBV28 and TRBJ1-5; D remains ambiguous. Trimming took 7 bases from V and 0 from J, leaving 7 bases between them. CDR1 is MDHEN and CDR2 is SYDVKM in the germline V gene. The CDR3 has 13 amino acids. DNA of the CDR3: TGTGCCAGCACCCCCTATAGCAATCAGCCCCAGCATTTT. Its protein product is CASTPYSNQPQHF.

The chain carries TRBV5-1 and TRBJ2-2; a weak D match, TRBD1 (7 bases). The V gene lost 2 bases and the J gene lost 4 bases, with 15 bases spanning the gap. The CDR3 is 16 amino acids. Germline assignment: CDR1 SGHRS and CDR2 YFSETQ. Here the CDR3 DNA reads TGCGCCAGCAGCTTCCTTACAGGGGAGGTCACCGGGGAGCTGTTTTTT. This gives the protein CASSFLTGEVTGELFF. The full variable domain, completed using reference TRBV5-1 and TRBJ2-2, is KAGVTQTPRYLIKTRGQQVTLSCSPISGHRSVSWYQQTPGQGLQFLFEYFSETQRNKGNFPGRFSGRQFSNSRSEMNVSTLELGDSALYLCASSFLTGEVTGELFFGEGSRLTVL.

The chain links TRBV5-4 to TRBJ2-3, with TRBD1 as a possible D gene (5 bases). Germline V gene lookup returns CDR1 SGHNT and CDR2 YYREEE (reference sequence). The length of the CDR3 is 14 residues. Trimming stripped 0 bases from V and 6 bases from J, with 11 bases between. Here the CDR3 reads CASSLAQGADTQYF. The CDR3 nucleotides read TGTGCCAGCAGCTTGGCGCAGGGCGCTGATACGCAGTATTTT.

V usage is TRBV15 and J usage is TRBJ2-1; D may correspond to TRBD1 or TRBD2 (5 bases each). The CDR3 runs to 12 residues. The ends were cut back, 3 bases at V and 13 bases at J, with 13 bases in the middle. Per germline, CDR1 LNHNV and CDR2 YYDKDF (reference sequence). CDR3 loop: CATSSERGVQFF. The DNA of the CDR3 is TGTGCCACCAGCAGCGAAAGAGGGGTTCAGTTCTTC.

For this clone: Other DNA sequences in this sample translate to the same CDR3. V is TRBV6-5 and J is TRBJ1-1; no clear D gene. Trimming cost V 2 bases and J 0 bases, with 4 bases left between them. Germline loops: CDR1 MNHEY, CDR2 SVGAGI. The CDR3 is 13 amino acids. CDR3 in amino acids: CASSYTVNTEAFF. CDR3 DNA sequence: TGTGCCAGCAGTTACACAGTGAACACTGAAGCTTTCTTT.

Worth noting for this clone: Distinct nucleotide sequences in the sample also encode this CDR3. The J gene is TRBJ2-7, the V gene TRBV29-1; D tentatively fits TRBD1 or TRBD2 (5 bases each). Germline V gene lookup returns CDR1 SQVTM and CDR2 ANQGSEA. This CDR3 is 12 amino acids long. Between the trimmed V and J ends, which lost 5 bases and 2 bases, there was a span of 10 bases. The CDR3 region is CSVLQGPYEQYF. The CDR3 DNA is TGCAGCGTTCTCCAGGGACCCTACGAGCAGTACTTC.

The CDR3 loop reads CAISSDLGPKTQYF. The CDR3 nucleotides are TGTGCCATCAGCTCCGACCTCGGTCCCAAGACCCAGTACTTC. The chain combines TRBV10-3 with TRBJ2-5; D remains unclear. V lost 6 bases and J lost 6, with 17 bases in between. Germline lookup yields CDR1 ENHRY and CDR2 SYGVKD. The CDR3 is made up of 14 amino acids.

In DNA form, the CDR3 reads TGCGCCAGCAGCTTGGAGGCGGTCTCTGGAAACACCATATATTTT. It yields the protein CASSLEAVSGNTIYF. The chain couples TRBV5-1 to TRBJ1-3; D remains ambiguous. The CDR3 consists of 15 residues. CDR1 and CDR2 from the germline V gene are SGHRS and YFSETQ. The germline V and J ends were trimmed by 0 bases and 0 bases, with 7 bases remaining between them.

The chain recombines TRBV15 with TRBJ2-7; D remains unclear. The CDR3 is 13 amino acids. The V end was cut by 8 bases, the J end by 0 bases, with 11 bases between. The germline gives CDR1 LNHNV, CDR2 YYDKDF (reference sequence). For the CDR3, the DNA is TGTGCCACCTCCGCCAAGAACTCCTACGAGCAGTACTTC. This codes for CATSAKNSYEQYF.

The rearrangement uses TRBV18 and TRBJ1-1; D might be TRBD1 (6 bases). Trimming took 3 bases from V and 6 from J, leaving 17 bases between them. Germline assignment: CDR1 KGHSH and CDR2 LQKENI. The CDR3 spans 15 residues. The CDR3 DNA is TGTGCCAGCTCACCCCTCCCGGACAGTCGCGCTGAAGCTTTCTTT. Protein: CASSPLPDSRAEAFF.

V is TRBV11-2 and J is TRBJ2-7, with a tentative D call TRBD1 (5 bases). Germline V lookup: CDR1 SGHAT, CDR2 FQNNGV. The V and J ends lost 1 base and 4 bases respectively, with 17 bases between them. The CDR3 totals 16 residues. The CDR3 DNA sequence: TGTGCCAGCAGCTTAGGCGTCCAGGGTAACGTATACGAGCAGTACTTC. Its protein product is CASSLGVQGNVYEQYF.

The gene calls are TRBV28 and TRBJ1-1, with D perhaps TRBD1 (5 bases). The CDR3 consists of 14 residues. CDR1 and CDR2 (germline): MDHEN, SYDVKM. Trimming left V 10 bases short and J 5 bases short, with 20 bases between. The CDR3 protein is CATANRRARTEAFF. The CDR3 DNA is TGTGCCACCGCGAACCGCAGGGCACGGACTGAAGCTTTCTTT.

Of note for this clone: The same CDR3 arises from other DNA sequences in this sample as well. The chain uses TRBV5-5 and TRBJ1-5; D gene uncertain. The V gene lost 0 bases and the J gene lost 2 bases, with 9 bases spanning the gap. CDR1 is SGHKS and CDR2 is YYEKEE in the germline V gene (reference sequence). The CDR3 length is 15 residues. The CDR3 DNA is TGTGCCAGCAGCTTGGGCGGGCTCCGCAATCAGCCCCAGCATTTT. Its translation is CASSLGGLRNQPQHF.

The V gene is TRBV7-9, the J gene TRBJ2-2; no clear D gene. The CDR3 totals 16 residues. The V gene's germline CDR1 is SEHNR and CDR2 FQNEAQ (reference sequence). Between the trimmed V and J ends, which lost 0 bases and 0 bases, there was a span of 8 bases. CDR3 sequence (DNA): TGTGCCAGCAGCTTAGCTTCCACAGCGAACACCGGGGAGCTGTTTTTT. Amino acid sequence: CASSLASTANTGELFF.

Turning to this clone: This sample includes further DNA sequences coding for the same CDR3. The chain uses TRBV5-5 and TRBJ1-5; no clear D. CDR1 and CDR2 (germline): SGHKS, YYEKEE (reference sequence). V was clipped by 1 base and J by 1 base, with 3 bases between them. CDR3 length: 13 residues. The chain's CDR3 is CASSLYSNQPQHF. Written as DNA, the CDR3 is TGTGCCAGCAGCTTGTACAGCAATCAGCCCCAGCATTTT.

The CDR3 here is CASSPAWTGDYEQYF. The DNA for the CDR3 is TGCGCCAGCAGCCCTGCCTGGACAGGCGACTACGAGCAGTACTTC. The V call is TRBV5-1, the J call TRBJ2-7; 7 positions match TRBD1. With 4 bases clipped from V and 3 bases from J, the junction kept 10 bases outside the gene matches. The CDR3 has 15 amino acids. Germline values: CDR1 SGHRS, CDR2 YFSETQ. The whole variable domain, remainder taken from reference TRBV5-1 and TRBJ2-7, is KAGVTQTPRYLIKTRGQQVTLSCSPISGHRSVSWYQQTPGQGLQFLFEYFSETQRNKGNFPGRFSGRQFSNSRSEMNVSTLELGDSALYLCASSPAWTGDYEQYFGPGTRLTVT.